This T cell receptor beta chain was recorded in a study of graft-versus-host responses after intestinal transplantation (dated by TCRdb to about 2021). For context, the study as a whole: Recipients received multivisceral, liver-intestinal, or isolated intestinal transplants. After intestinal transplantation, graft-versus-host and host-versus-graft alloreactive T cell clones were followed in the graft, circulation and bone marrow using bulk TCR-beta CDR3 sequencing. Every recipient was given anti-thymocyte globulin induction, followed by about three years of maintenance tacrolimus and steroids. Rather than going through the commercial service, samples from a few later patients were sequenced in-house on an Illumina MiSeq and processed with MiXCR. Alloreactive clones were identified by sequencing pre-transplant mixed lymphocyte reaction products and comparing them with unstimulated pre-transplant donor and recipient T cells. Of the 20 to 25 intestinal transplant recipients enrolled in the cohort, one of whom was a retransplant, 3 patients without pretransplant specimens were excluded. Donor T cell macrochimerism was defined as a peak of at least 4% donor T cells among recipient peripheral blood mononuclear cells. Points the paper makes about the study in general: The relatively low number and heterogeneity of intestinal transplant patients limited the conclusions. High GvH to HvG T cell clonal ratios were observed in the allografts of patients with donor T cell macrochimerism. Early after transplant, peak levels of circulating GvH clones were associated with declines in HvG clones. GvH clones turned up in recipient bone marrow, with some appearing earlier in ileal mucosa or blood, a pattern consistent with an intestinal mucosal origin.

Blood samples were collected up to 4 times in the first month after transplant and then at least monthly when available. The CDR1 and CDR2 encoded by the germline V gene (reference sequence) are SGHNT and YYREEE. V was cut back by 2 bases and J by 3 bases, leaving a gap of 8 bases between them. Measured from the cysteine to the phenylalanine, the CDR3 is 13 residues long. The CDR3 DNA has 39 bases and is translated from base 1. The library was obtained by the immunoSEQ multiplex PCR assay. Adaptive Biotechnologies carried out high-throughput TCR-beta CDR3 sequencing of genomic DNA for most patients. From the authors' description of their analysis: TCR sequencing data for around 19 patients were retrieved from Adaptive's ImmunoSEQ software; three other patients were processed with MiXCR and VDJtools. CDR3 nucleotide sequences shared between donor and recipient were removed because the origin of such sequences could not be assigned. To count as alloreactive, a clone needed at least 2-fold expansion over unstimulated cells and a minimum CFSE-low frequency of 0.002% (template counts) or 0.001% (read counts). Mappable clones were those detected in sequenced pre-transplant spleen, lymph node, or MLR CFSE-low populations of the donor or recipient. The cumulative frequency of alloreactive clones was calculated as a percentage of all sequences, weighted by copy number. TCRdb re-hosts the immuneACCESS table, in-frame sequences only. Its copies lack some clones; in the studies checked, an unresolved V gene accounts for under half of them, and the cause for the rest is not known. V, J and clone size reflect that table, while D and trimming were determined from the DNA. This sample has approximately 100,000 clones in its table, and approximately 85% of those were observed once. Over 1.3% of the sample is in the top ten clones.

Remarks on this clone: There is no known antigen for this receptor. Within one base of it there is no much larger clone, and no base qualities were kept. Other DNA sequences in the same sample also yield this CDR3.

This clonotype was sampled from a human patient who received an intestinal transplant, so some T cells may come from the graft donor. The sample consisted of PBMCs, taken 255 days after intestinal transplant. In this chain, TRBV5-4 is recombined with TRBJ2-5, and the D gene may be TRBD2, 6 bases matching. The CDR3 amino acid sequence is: CASSLGGEETQYF. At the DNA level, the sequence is TGTGCCAGCAGCTTAGGCGGGGAAGAGACCCAGTACTTC.